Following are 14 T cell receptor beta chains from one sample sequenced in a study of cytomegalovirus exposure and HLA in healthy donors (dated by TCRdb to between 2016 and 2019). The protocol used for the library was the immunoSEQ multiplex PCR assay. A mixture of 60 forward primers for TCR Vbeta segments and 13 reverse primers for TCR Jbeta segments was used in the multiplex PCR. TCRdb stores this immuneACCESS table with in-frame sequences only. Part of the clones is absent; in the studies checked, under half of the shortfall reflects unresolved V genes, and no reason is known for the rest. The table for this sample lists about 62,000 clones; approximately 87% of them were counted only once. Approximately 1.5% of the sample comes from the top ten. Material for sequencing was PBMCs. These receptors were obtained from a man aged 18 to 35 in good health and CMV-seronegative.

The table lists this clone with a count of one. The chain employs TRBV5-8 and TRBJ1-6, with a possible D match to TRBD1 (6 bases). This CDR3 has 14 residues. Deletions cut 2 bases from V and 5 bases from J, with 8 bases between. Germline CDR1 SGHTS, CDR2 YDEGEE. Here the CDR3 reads CASSFPGDNSPLHF. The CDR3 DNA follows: TGTGCCAGCAGCTTCCCAGGGGATAATTCACCCCTCCACTTT.

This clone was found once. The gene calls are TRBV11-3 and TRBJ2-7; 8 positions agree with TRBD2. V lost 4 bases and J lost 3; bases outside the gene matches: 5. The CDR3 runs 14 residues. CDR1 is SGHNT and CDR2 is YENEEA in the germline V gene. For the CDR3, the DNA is TGTGCCAGCAGCTCCGCGGGGGGAGTCTACGAGCAGTACTTC. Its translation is CASSSAGGVYEQYF. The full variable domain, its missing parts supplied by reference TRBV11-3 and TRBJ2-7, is EAGVVQSPRYKIIEKKQPVAFWCNPISGHNTLYWYLQNLGQGPELLIRYENEEAVDDSQLPKDRFSAERLKGVDSTLKIQPAELGDSAVYLCASSSAGGVYEQYFGPGTRLTVT.

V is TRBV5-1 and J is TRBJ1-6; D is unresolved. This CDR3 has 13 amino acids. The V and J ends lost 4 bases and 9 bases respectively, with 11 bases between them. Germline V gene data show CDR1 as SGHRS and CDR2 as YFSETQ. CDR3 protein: CASSPELSSPLHF. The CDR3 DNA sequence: TGCGCCAGCAGCCCCGAACTTAGTTCACCCCTCCACTTT.

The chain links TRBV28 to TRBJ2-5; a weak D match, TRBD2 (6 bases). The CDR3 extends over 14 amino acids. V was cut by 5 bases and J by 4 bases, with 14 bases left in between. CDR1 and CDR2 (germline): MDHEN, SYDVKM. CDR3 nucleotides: TGTGCCAGCAGTGGGACTCATGGTGGAGAGACCCAGTACTTC. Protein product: CASSGTHGGETQYF.

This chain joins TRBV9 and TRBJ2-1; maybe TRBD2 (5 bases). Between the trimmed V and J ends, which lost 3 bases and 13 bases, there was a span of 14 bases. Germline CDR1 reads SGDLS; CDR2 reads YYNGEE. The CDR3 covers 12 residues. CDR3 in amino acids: CASSAEGPPQFF. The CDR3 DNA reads TGTGCCAGCAGCGCAGAGGGTCCCCCCCAGTTCTTC.

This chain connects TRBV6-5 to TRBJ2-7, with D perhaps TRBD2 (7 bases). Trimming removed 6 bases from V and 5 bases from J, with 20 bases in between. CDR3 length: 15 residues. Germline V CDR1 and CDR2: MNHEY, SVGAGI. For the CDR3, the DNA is TGTGCCAGCAGCCCCCCGGGTGGGGGGGCCCACGAGCAGTACTTC. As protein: CASSPPGGGAHEQYF.

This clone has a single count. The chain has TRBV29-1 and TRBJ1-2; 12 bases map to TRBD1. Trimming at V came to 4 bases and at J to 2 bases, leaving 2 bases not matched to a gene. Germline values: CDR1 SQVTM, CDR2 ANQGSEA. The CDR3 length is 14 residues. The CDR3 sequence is CSVAGTGGNYGYTF. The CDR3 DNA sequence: TGCAGCGTTGCCGGGACAGGGGGCAACTATGGCTACACCTTC.

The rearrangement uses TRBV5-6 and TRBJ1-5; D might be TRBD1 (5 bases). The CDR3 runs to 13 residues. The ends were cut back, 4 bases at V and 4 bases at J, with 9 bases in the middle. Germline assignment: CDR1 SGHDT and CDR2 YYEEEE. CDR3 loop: CASSIGVNQPQHF. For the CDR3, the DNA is TGTGCCAGCAGCATAGGGGTAAATCAGCCCCAGCATTTT.

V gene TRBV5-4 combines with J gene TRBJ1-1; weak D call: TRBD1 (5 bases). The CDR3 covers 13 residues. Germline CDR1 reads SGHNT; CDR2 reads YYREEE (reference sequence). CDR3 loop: CAAGGQGNTEAFF. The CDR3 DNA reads TGTGCAGCGGGAGGGCAGGGTAACACTGAAGCTTTCTTT.

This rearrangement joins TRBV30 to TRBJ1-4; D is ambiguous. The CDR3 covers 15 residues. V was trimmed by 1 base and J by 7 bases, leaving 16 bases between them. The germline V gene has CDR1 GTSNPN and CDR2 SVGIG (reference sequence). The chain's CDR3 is CAWSEARSRGEKLFF. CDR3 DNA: TGTGCCTGGAGTGAAGCCAGGTCCCGTGGTGAAAAACTGTTTTTT.

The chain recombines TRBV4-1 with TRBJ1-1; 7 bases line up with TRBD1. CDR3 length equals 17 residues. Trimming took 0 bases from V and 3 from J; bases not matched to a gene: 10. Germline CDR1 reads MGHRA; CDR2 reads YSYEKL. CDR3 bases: TGCGCCAGCAGCCAAGACACCTTCTATCAGGGGGACACTGAAGCTTTCTTT. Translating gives CASSQDTFYQGDTEAFF.

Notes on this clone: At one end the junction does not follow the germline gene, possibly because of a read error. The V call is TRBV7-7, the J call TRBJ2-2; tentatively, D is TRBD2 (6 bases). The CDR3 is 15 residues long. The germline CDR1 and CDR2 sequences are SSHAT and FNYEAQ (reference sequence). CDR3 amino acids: CASTLGGRNTGELFF. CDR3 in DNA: TGTGCTAGCACCCTCGGGGGACGGAACACCGGGGAGCTGTTTTTT.

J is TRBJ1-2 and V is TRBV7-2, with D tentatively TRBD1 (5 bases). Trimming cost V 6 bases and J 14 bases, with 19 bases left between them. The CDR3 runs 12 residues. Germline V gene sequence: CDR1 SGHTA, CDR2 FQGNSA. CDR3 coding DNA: TGTGCCAGCAGGTTGTCAGACCGGAGGGGTACCTTC. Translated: CASRLSDRRGTF. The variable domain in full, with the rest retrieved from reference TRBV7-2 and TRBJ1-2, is GAGVSQSPSNKVTEKGKDVELRCDPISGHTALYWYRQSLGQGLEFLIYFQGNSAPDKSGLPSDRFSAERTGGSVSTLTIQRTQQEDSAVYLCASRLSDRRGTFGSGTRLTVV.

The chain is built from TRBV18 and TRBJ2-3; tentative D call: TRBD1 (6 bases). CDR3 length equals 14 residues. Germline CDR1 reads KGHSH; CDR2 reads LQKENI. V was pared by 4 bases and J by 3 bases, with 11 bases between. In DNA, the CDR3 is TGTGCCAGCTCACTCCGAACAGGGACAGATACGCAGTATTTT. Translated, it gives CASSLRTGTDTQYF. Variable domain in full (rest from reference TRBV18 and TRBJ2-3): NAGVMQNPRHLVRRRGQEARLRCSPMKGHSHVYWYRQLPEEGLKFMVYLQKENIIDESGMPKERFSAEFPKEGPSILRIQQVVRGDSAAYFCASSLRTGTDTQYFGPGTRLTVL.